This passage covers 15 T cell receptor beta chains from one sample sequenced in a study of blood T cell repertoires in COVID-19. The table came from immunoSEQ multiplex PCR; TCRdb's copy has only in-frame clones and leaves some out. The sample gives 250,000 to 300,000 clones, over 70% of which show up once; around 5.4% is in the top ten. Sequenced material: peripheral blood. Receptors were obtained from an elderly man with acute or convalescent COVID-19.

The chain couples TRBV4-1 to TRBJ2-5, with TRBD1 identical over 7 bases. Per the germline V gene, CDR1 is MGHRA and CDR2 is YSYEKL. V gave up 4 bases and J gave up 4 bases; unmatched junction bases: 12. The CDR3 contains 16 residues. The CDR3: CASSLNPPGGLETQYF. DNA of the CDR3: TGCGCCAGCAGCCTCAACCCGCCAGGGGGTCTAGAGACCCAGTACTTC.

The chain links TRBV7-2 to TRBJ2-1, with D uncertain. V was cut by 0 bases and J by 6 bases, with 9 bases left in between. CDR3 length equals 14 residues. CDR1 SGHTA and CDR2 FQGNSA come from the germline V gene. CDR3 region: CASSLATLVNEQFF. In DNA, the CDR3 is TGTGCCAGCAGCTTAGCTACTCTGGTCAATGAGCAGTTCTTC.

The J gene is TRBJ2-5, the V gene TRBV19, with TRBD1 as a possible D gene (6 bases). The V end lost 8 bases, the J end lost 1 base, and 14 bases lay between the germline ends. The CDR3 covers 14 residues. CDR1 is LNHDA and CDR2 is SQIVND in the germline V gene (reference sequence). CDR3 in amino acids: CASGLTGIQETQYF. The CDR3, as DNA: TGTGCCAGTGGATTAACAGGGATCCAAGAGACCCAGTACTTC.

V is TRBV2 and J is TRBJ1-6, with unresolved D. The V gene's germline CDR1 is SNHLY and CDR2 FYNNEI. The CDR3 extends over 14 amino acids. Trimming cost V 6 bases and J 6 bases, with 12 bases left between them. CDR3 nucleotide sequence: TGTGCCAGCAGGGCAGGCCCCCCTAATTCACCCCTCCACTTT. Translation gives CASRAGPPNSPLHF.

The V and J genes are TRBV6-5 and TRBJ1-6; TRBD1 matches 7 bases. The germline gives CDR1 MNHEY, CDR2 SVGAGI. The junction had 0 bases not matched to a gene; V was cut back by 6 bases and J by 4 bases. The CDR3 loop spans 13 amino acids. CDR3 loop: CASRGQYNSPLHF. The CDR3 DNA sequence: TGTGCCAGCAGGGGACAGTATAATTCACCCCTCCACTTT.

The gene calls are TRBV28 and TRBJ2-7, with D possibly matching TRBD1 (6 bases). This CDR3 contains 16 residues. Trimming left V 5 bases short and J 2 bases short, with 19 bases between. CDR1 is MDHEN and CDR2 is SYDVKM in the germline V gene. CDR3 DNA: TGTGCCAGCAGTGGCCCCGGACAGCTGAGGGCCTACGAGCAGTACTTC. Its protein product is CASSGPGQLRAYEQYF. Combining the CDR3 with reference TRBV28 and TRBJ2-7 gives the whole variable domain DVKVTQSSRYLVKRTGEKVFLECVQDMDHENMFWYRQDPGLGLRLIYFSYDVKMKEKGDIPEGYSVSREKKERFSLILESASTNQTSMYLCASSGPGQLRAYEQYFGPGTRLTVT.

The chain couples TRBV2 to TRBJ1-5; tentatively, D is TRBD1 (6 bases). Trimming took 9 bases from V and 1 from J, leaving 13 bases between them. The CDR3 spans 14 residues. Germline CDR1 reads SNHLY; CDR2 reads FYNNEI. The CDR3 here is CASGEQGSNQPQHF. CDR3 nucleotide sequence: TGTGCCAGTGGGGAACAGGGAAGCAATCAGCCCCAGCATTTT.

The V and J genes are TRBV9 and TRBJ2-7, with TRBD1 matching over 9 bases. The CDR3 is made up of 16 amino acids. With V trimmed by 4 bases and J by 2 bases, 10 bases remained unmatched. Germline V CDR1 and CDR2: SGDLS, YYNGEE. DNA of the CDR3: TGTGCCAGCAGCATCCTTCCGGGACAGGGCCCCTACGAGCAGTACTTC. It specifies CASSILPGQGPYEQYF.

The rearrangement links TRBV27 to TRBJ1-4, with D possibly being TRBD1 (6 bases). The CDR3 extends over 14 amino acids. V lost 5 bases to trimming and J lost 6 bases, with 13 bases between them. The germline V gene encodes CDR1 MNHEY and CDR2 SMNVEV (reference sequence). CDR3 loop: CASSKSGEHEKLFF. CDR3 sequence (DNA): TGTGCCAGCAGTAAATCAGGGGAACATGAAAAACTGTTTTTT.

The J gene is TRBJ2-3, the V gene TRBV7-2, with D maybe TRBD1 (5 bases). The CDR3 runs to 18 residues. V lost 2 bases to trimming and J lost 0 bases, with 18 bases between them. Germline CDR1 and CDR2: SGHTA and FQGNSA. The CDR3 spells CASSLPPGAGLSTDTQYF. The CDR3 DNA sequence: TGTGCCAGCAGCTTACCCCCTGGGGCAGGGTTGAGCACAGATACGCAGTATTTT.

The V and J genes are TRBV28 and TRBJ2-1; 8 positions agree with TRBD2. This CDR3 spans 15 amino acids. The germline gives CDR1 MDHEN, CDR2 SYDVKM. The V gene end was trimmed by 6 bases and the J gene end by 5 bases; junction bases not matched to a gene: 9. The CDR3 loop reads CASRRGDPPHNEQFF. CDR3 coding DNA: TGTGCCAGCAGGCGGGGGGACCCCCCCCACAATGAGCAGTTCTTC.

This chain connects TRBV5-4 to TRBJ2-7; D uncertain. Germline V gives CDR1 SGHNT, CDR2 YYREEE (reference sequence). The CDR3 runs 12 residues. V was trimmed by 0 bases and J by 6 bases, leaving 7 bases between them. The CDR3 here is CASSLVSGEQYF. The DNA of the CDR3 is TGTGCCAGCAGCTTGGTGTCGGGCGAGCAGTACTTC.

The chain links TRBV27 to TRBJ2-1, with 8 nucleotides matching TRBD2. Trimming cost V 0 bases and J 6 bases; bases outside gene matches: 10. The CDR3 is 17 amino acids. In germline, CDR1 is MNHEY, CDR2 SMNVEV (reference sequence). Here the CDR3 DNA reads TGTGCCAGCAGTTTATCCACAATTGGACTAGCCGCCAATGAGCAGTTCTTC. Amino acid sequence: CASSLSTIGLAANEQFF.

This clone has more than one count but fewer than ten. V is TRBV27 and J is TRBJ1-6, with unresolved D. Looked up from germline, CDR1 is MNHEY and CDR2 is SMNVEV (reference sequence). This CDR3 spans 13 amino acids. Trimming stripped 2 bases from V and 4 bases from J, with 3 bases between. The CDR3 is CASSLQYNSPLHF. CDR3 nucleotide sequence: TGTGCCAGCAGTTTACAGTATAATTCACCCCTCCACTTT.

The CDR3 region is CASSPNPAGVTGELFF. The CDR3 DNA follows: TGTGCCAGCAGCCCGAATCCAGCGGGAGTTACCGGGGAGCTGTTTTTT. The chain combines TRBV7-3 with TRBJ2-2; 8 bases line up with TRBD2. The germline V gene has CDR1 SGHTA and CDR2 FQGTGA. V was clipped by 5 bases and J by 5 bases; unmatched bases: 10. CDR3 length: 16 residues.